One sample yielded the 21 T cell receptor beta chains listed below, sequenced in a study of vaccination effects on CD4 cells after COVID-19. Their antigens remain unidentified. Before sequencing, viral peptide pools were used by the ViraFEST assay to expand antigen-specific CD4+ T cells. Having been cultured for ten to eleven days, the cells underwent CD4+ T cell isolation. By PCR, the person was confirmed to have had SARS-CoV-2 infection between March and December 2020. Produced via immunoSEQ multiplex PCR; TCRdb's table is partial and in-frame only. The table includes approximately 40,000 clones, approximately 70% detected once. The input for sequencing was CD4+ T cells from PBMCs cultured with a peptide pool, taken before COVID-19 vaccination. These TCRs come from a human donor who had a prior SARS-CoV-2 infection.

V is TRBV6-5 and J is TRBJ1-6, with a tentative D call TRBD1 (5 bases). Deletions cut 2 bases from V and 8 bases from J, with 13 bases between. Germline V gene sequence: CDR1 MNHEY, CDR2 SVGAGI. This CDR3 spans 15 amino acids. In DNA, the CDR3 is TGTGCCAGCAGTTACGACGCCTCAGGGCATTCACCCCTCCACTTT. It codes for CASSYDASGHSPLHF.

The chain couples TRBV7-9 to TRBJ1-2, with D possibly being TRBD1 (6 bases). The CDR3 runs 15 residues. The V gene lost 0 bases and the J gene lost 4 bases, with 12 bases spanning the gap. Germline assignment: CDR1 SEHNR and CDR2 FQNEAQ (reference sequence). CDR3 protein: CASSLAGQGSYGYTF. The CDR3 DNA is TGTGCCAGCAGCTTAGCAGGCCAGGGGAGCTATGGCTACACCTTC.

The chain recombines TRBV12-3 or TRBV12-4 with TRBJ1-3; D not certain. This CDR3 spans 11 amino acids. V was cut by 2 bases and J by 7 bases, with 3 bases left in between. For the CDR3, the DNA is TGTGCCAGCAGTTTACAGAACACCATATATTTT. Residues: CASSLQNTIYF.

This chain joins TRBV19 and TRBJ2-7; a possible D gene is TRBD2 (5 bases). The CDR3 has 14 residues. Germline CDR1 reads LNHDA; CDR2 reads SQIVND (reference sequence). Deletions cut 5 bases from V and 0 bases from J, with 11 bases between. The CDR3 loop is CASSGLRSSYEQYF. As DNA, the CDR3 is TGTGCCAGTAGTGGACTTAGGAGCTCCTACGAGCAGTACTTC.

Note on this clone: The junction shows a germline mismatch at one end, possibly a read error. The CDR3 reads CASSSRVAETQYF. Written as DNA, the CDR3 is TGTGCTAGCAGCTCCAGGGTGGCGGAGACCCAGTACTTC. The gene calls are TRBV7-7 and TRBJ2-5, with TRBD1 as a possible D gene (5 bases). Germline CDR1 and CDR2: SSHAT and FNYEAQ (reference sequence). The CDR3 loop spans 13 amino acids.

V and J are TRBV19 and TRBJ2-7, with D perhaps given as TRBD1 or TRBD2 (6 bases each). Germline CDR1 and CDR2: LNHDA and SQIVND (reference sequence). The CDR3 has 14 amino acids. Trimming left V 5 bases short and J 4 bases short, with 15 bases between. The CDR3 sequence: CASSVGGNGYEQYF. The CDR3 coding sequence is TGTGCCAGTAGTGTAGGGGGGAATGGTTACGAGCAGTACTTC.

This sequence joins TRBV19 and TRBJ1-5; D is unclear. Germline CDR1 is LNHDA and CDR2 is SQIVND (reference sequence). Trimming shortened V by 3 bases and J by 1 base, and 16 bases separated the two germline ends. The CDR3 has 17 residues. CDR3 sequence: CASSIRSAGVSNQPQHF. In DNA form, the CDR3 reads TGTGCCAGTAGTATTCGGTCGGCCGGGGTAAGCAATCAGCCCCAGCATTTT.

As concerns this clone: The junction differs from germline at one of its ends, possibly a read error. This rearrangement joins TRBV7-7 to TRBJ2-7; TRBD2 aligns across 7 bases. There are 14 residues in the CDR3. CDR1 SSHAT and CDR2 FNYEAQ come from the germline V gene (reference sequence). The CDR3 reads CASSLGRASGQLHF. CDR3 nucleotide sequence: TGTGCTAGCAGCTTAGGCCGGGCTAGCGGCCAATTGCACTTC.

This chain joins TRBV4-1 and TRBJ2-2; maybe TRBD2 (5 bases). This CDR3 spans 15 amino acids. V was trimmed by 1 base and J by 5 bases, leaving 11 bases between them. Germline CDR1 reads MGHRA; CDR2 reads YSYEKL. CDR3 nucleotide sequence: TGCGCCAGCAGCCAAGGGTCAGCGGAAACCGGGGAGCTGTTTTTT. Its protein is CASSQGSAETGELFF.

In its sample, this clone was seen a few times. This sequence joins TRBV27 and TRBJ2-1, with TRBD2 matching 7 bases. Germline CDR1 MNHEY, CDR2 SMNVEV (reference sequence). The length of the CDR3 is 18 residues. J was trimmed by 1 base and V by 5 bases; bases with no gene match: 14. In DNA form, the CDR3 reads TGTGCCAGCAGTCCCCGTTATCGAGCGGGACCTTCCTACAATGAGCAGTTCTTC. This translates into CASSPRYRAGPSYNEQFF.

DNA for the CDR3: TGTGCCAGCAGTGATAGACTAGCGGGGGCCCAGTACTTC. Translation gives CASSDRLAGAQYF. The chain joins TRBV2 to TRBJ2-5, with 12 bases matching TRBD2. This CDR3 is 13 amino acids long. In germline, CDR1 is SNHLY, CDR2 FYNNEI. The V and J ends lost 3 bases and 9 bases, in that order; junction bases with no gene match: 2.

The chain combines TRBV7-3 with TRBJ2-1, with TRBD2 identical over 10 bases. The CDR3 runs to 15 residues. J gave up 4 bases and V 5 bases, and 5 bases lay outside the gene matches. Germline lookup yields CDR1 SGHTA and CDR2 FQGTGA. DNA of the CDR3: TGTGCCAGCAGCCTCGGACTAGCGGAATACAATGAGCAGTTCTTC. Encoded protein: CASSLGLAEYNEQFF.

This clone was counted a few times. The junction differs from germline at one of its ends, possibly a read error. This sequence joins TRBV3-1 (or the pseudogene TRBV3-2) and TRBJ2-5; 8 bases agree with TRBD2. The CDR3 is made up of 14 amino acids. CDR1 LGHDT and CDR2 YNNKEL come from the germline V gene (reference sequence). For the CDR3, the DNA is TGTGCCAGCAGACAAGCGGGAGCCCAAGAGACCCAGTACTTC. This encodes CASRQAGAQETQYF.

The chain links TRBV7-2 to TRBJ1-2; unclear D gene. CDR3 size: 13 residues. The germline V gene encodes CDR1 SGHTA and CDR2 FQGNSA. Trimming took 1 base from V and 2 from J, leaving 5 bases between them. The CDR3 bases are TGTGCCAGCAGCTTAGTATCCAACTATGGCTACACCTTC. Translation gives CASSLVSNYGYTF.

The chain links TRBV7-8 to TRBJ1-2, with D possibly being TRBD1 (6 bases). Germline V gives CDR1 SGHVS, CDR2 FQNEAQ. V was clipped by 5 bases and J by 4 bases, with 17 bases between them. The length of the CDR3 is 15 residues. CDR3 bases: TGTGCCAGCAGCGTCAGGGGTGGATTGGGCTATGGCTACACCTTC. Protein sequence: CASSVRGGLGYGYTF.

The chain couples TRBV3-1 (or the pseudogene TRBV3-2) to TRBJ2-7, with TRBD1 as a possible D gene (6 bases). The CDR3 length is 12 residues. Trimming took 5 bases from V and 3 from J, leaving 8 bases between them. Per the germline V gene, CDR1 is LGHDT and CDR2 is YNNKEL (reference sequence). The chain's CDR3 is CASSEQGYEQYF. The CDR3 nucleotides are TGTGCCAGCAGCGAACAGGGCTACGAGCAGTACTTC.

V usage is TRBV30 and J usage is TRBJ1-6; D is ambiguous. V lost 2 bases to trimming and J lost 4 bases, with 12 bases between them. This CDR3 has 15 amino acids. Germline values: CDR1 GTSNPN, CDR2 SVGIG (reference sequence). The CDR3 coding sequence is TGTGCCTGGAGTCCCCGGGTCCATTATAATTCACCCCTCCACTTT. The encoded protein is CAWSPRVHYNSPLHF.

This CDR3 is CAWRTIVGYGEQYF. The CDR3 DNA follows: TGTGCCTGGAGGACGATCGTGGGGTATGGCGAGCAGTACTTC. V gene TRBV30 combines with J gene TRBJ2-7; unclear D gene. Germline values: CDR1 GTSNPN, CDR2 SVGIG (reference sequence). The CDR3 has 14 amino acids. V gave up 3 bases and J gave up 6 bases, with 18 bases separating them.

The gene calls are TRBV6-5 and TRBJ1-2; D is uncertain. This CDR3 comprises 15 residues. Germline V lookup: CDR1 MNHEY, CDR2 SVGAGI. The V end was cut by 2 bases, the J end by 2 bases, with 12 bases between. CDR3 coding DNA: TGTGCCAGCAGTTACGTATGGTCCAGGAACTATGGCTACACCTTC. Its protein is CASSYVWSRNYGYTF.

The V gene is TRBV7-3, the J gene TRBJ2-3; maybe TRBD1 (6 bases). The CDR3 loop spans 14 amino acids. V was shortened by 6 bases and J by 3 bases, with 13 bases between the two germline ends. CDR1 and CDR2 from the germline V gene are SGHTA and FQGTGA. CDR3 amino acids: CASSDLGATDTQYF. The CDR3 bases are TGTGCCAGCAGTGATCTGGGGGCTACAGATACGCAGTATTTT.

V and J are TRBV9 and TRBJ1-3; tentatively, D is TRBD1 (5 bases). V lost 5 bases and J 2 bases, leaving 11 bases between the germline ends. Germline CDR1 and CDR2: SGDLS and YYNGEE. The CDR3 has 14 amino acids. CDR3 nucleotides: TGTGCCAGCAGTGCCGACAGAGCTGGAAACACCATATATTTT. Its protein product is CASSADRAGNTIYF.